The next 7 T cell receptor beta chains were all read from a single sample in a study of T cells in Graves' hyperthyroidism and ophthalmopathy (dated by TCRdb to 2018 to 2020). The library was obtained by multiplex PCR. Sequencing was performed on an Illumina HiSeq 2000. TCR beta CDR3 regions were amplified from RNA transcripts. For the first round of RT-PCR on the TCR CDR3, the HTBI primer set was used together with the Qiagen OneStep RT-PCR kit. In TCRdb, the public reads were trimmed at Q25 with fastp and aligned with MiXCR, with productive beta chains retained. Rows are combined by CDR3 protein, so each entry shows the most common genes and DNA. In this sample the table shows around 610,000 distinct CDR3 sequences, about 15% of which occur a single time. The ten largest clones capture roughly 4.3% of the sample. Sequenced sample: blood. These receptors all come from a woman between 35 and 50 years old with Graves' ophthalmopathy.

This clonotype was detected many times. The rearrangement uses TRBV12-3 or TRBV12-4 and TRBJ2-7; 11 bases align to TRBD2. The junction had 12 bases not matched to a gene; V was cut back by 6 bases and J by 2 bases. The CDR3 has 17 amino acids. The CDR3 sequence: CASSRPAGTSGTYEQYF. The DNA of the CDR3 is TGTGCCAGCAGCCGACCCGCCGGGACTAGCGGAACCTACGAGCAGTACTTC.

The gene calls are TRBV11-2 and TRBJ1-5; D possibly corresponds to TRBD1 (5 bases). The V gene lost 3 bases and the J gene lost 3 bases, with 9 bases spanning the gap. The length of the CDR3 is 14 residues. Per germline, CDR1 SGHAT and CDR2 FQNNGV. The CDR3 reads CASSFQGPNQPQHF. CDR3 DNA sequence: TGTGCCAGCAGCTTCCAGGGACCCAATCAGCCCCAGCATTTT. Drawing the rest from reference TRBV11-2 and TRBJ1-5, the complete variable domain is EAGVAQSPRYKIIEKRQSVAFWCNPISGHATLYWYQQILGQGPKLLIQFQNNGVVDDSQLPKDRFSAERLKGVDSTLKIQPAKLEDSAVYLCASSFQGPNQPQHFGDGTRLSIL.

The sample holds many counts of this clonotype. The J gene is TRBJ1-1, the V gene TRBV5-1; tentatively, D is TRBD1 (6 bases). Trimming took off 0 bases at V and 1 base at J, with 16 bases between the two ends. CDR3 length: 17 residues. Per germline, CDR1 SGHRS and CDR2 YFSETQ. The CDR3 loop reads CASSLAPRGEGNTEAFF. CDR3 sequence (DNA): TGCGCCAGCAGCTTGGCCCCCAGGGGCGAAGGGAACACTGAAGCTTTCTTT.

This clonotype was seen a few times. V is TRBV6-2 or TRBV6-3 and J is TRBJ2-7; 8 positions agree with TRBD1. Germline V gene data show CDR1 as MNHEY and CDR2 as SVGEGT. The trim removed 5 bases at V and 1 base at J, leaving 10 bases unmatched. The CDR3 runs to 16 residues. CDR3 coding DNA: TGTGCCAGCAGTGACCACGGGACAGGAGTTTCCTACGAGCAGTACTTC. Residues: CASSDHGTGVSYEQYF.

In its sample, this clonotype was seen many times. The J gene is TRBJ1-6, the V gene TRBV15, with D possibly TRBD1 on 5 matching bases. V shed 0 bases and J shed 11 bases, with 14 bases lying between them. The germline V gene encodes CDR1 LNHNV and CDR2 YYDKDF (reference sequence). This CDR3 has 15 amino acids. CDR3 in amino acids: CATSRDGHDFAPLHF. The CDR3, as DNA: TGTGCCACCAGCAGAGATGGACACGATTTTGCACCCCTCCACTTT.

This clonotype has a count of ten or more. For the CDR3, the DNA is TGTGCCAATGGGGACGGGCAGGGGTATGGCTACACCTTC. Translating gives CANGDGQGYGYTF. The V and J genes are TRBV10-3 and TRBJ1-2; possibly TRBD1 for D (6 bases). V gave up 10 bases and J gave up 5 bases, with 17 bases separating them. This CDR3 spans 13 amino acids. CDR1 is ENHRY and CDR2 is SYGVKD in the germline V gene.

This clonotype was seen at least ten times. The chain recombines TRBV20-1 with TRBJ2-7, with a possible D match to TRBD1 (5 bases). CDR3 length equals 15 residues. Trimming pared 3 bases from V and 4 bases from J, leaving 19 bases between. Looked up from germline, CDR1 is DFQATT and CDR2 is SNEGSKA (reference sequence). CDR3 protein: CSASPRAGMLYEQYF. The CDR3 DNA reads as TGCAGTGCTAGCCCTAGGGCAGGGATGCTTTACGAGCAGTACTTC.